This TCR beta chain was profiled in a study of T cell responses to AZD1222 COVID-19 vaccine. Overall study findings and caveats: Donors, mostly white British, included more females; clonal diversity was possibly underestimated. The study found Spike-specific TCR breadth and depth rose after two AZD1222 doses. Spike regions recognized by vaccine-associated CD4 TCRs spanned the protein, led by 160-218 and 743-854. Just a handful of AZD1222 recipients were seropositive at baseline.

CDR3 length: 15 amino acids. Per the germline V gene, CDR1 is LGHDT and CDR2 is YNNKEL (reference sequence). V lost 5 bases to trimming and J lost 4 bases, with 17 bases between them. As regards this clone: What it recognizes is unknown.

Assay: immunoSEQ multiplex PCR; the TCRdb copy retains only in-frame clones and omits some. The sample yields about 97,000 clones, approximately 90% seen once. Source: peripheral blood, taken on day 0 of AZD1222 vaccination. The chain employs TRBV3-1 (or the pseudogene TRBV3-2) and TRBJ1-2; a possible D gene is TRBD1 (6 bases). The sequence came from an adult in good health. The CDR3 DNA follows: TGTGCCAGCAGCAACGGACAGAAACTCTTCTATGGCTACACCTTC. Protein sequence: CASSNGQKLFYGYTF.